This T cell receptor beta chain came from a study of T cells in Graves' hyperthyroidism and ophthalmopathy. Study results and caveats: Most clonotypes expanded in the thyroid (above 0.001) were also present in blood.

This clonotype was counted a few times. The target antigen is unknown. RNA transcripts provided the source from which TCR beta CDR3 regions were amplified. A set of HTBI primers served as the primers for a first-round RT-PCR of the TCR CDR3. TCRdb ran MiXCR on the multiplex PCR reads and lists one entry per CDR3 protein. The sample yields around 620,000 distinct CDR3 sequences, about a sixth seen once. In patients aged 18 to 65, hyperthyroidism was newly diagnosed, with duration under 2 months. Every diagnosis used clinical symptoms, serum thyroxine and TRAb, thyroid ultrasound and orbital computed tomography. Fresh peripheral blood, 8 to 10 ml, was the source of the PBMCs. The CDR3 sequence is 15 residues long. From germline, CDR1 is SEHNR and CDR2 FQNEAQ (reference sequence). The V and J ends lost 5 bases and 4 bases, in that order; junction bases with no gene match: 10.

The sequence was collected from a woman aged 25-40 years with Graves' hyperthyroidism. The rearrangement joins TRBV7-9 to TRBJ1-1, with 7 bases aligning to TRBD1. The specimen sequenced was blood. CDR3 nucleotide sequence: TGTGCCAGCAGCGCAAACAGGGGCTCGGCCACTGAAGCTTTCTTT. The encoded protein is CASSANRGSATEAFF.